These T cell receptor beta chains were read from a single sample in a study of cytomegalovirus exposure and HLA in healthy donors. The protocol was immunoSEQ multiplex PCR, while the TCRdb copy is restricted to in-frame clones and leaves out a portion. Here the sample spans more than 95,000 clones, about 85% being singletons. The sample taken for sequencing was PBMCs. The receptors shown here come from a woman aged 18-29 years in good health and CMV-seropositive. Both conserved end residues are part of each CDR3. D genes are given only for firm matches. Only some rows state a clone size, as once, few, many or a class for expanded clones.

D gene: TRBD2; V gene: TRBV6-4; J gene: TRBJ2-2; clone size: NA; CDR3 protein: CASRLAVNTGELFF; CDR3 DNA: TGTGCCAGCAGGCTAGCGGTGAACACCGGGGAGCTGTTTTTT
D gene: TRBD1; V gene: TRBV28; J gene: TRBJ1-3; clone size: NA; CDR3 protein: CASSYMTGAASGNTIYF; CDR3 DNA: TGTGCCAGCAGTTATATGACAGGGGCCGCCTCTGGAAACACCATATATTTT
D gene: NA; V gene: TRBV19; J gene: TRBJ1-4; clone size: NA; CDR3 protein: CASSIIRGIHNEKLFF; CDR3 DNA: TGTGCCAGTAGTATCATTCGCGGGATTCATAATGAAAAACTGTTTTTT
D gene: TRBD1; V gene: TRBV7-8; J gene: TRBJ2-5; clone size: NA; CDR3 protein: CASRQGRTGLETQYF; CDR3 DNA: TGTGCCAGCAGGCAAGGAAGGACAGGCCTAGAGACCCAGTACTTC
D gene: NA; V gene: TRBV21-1; J gene: TRBJ2-3; clone size: NA; CDR3 protein: CASSKAASIGGGHGDTQYF; CDR3 DNA: TGTGCCAGCAGCAAAGCGGCGTCCATCGGGGGAGGGCATGGAGATACGCAGTATTTT
D gene: NA; V gene: TRBV7-9; J gene: TRBJ2-1; clone size: NA; CDR3 protein: CASSPKGNEQFF; CDR3 DNA: TGTGCCAGCAGCCCGAAGGGGAATGAGCAGTTCTTC
D gene: TRBD1; V gene: TRBV28; J gene: TRBJ1-1; clone size: NA; CDR3 protein: CASSLGTGSNTEAFF; CDR3 DNA: TGTGCCAGCAGTTTAGGGACAGGATCGAACACTGAAGCTTTCTTT
D gene: TRBD2; V gene: TRBV6-5; J gene: TRBJ2-7; clone size: once; CDR3 protein: CASSPALAGAYEQYF; CDR3 DNA: TGTGCCAGCAGCCCAGCCTTAGCGGGGGCCTACGAGCAGTACTTC
D gene: NA; V gene: TRBV4-1; J gene: TRBJ2-7; clone size: NA; CDR3 protein: CASSQLGAAYEQYF; CDR3 DNA: TGCGCCAGCAGCCAACTAGGGGCTGCCTACGAGCAGTACTTC
D gene: TRBD1; V gene: TRBV10-3; J gene: TRBJ2-6; clone size: NA; CDR3 protein: CAISEPSGGAGANVLTF; CDR3 DNA: TGTGCCATCAGTGAGCCTTCAGGGGGCGCTGGGGCCAACGTCCTGACTTTC
D gene: NA; V gene: TRBV11-3; J gene: TRBJ2-3; clone size: NA; CDR3 protein: CASSLTGLSDTQYF; CDR3 DNA: TGTGCCAGCAGCTTAACAGGGCTGTCGGATACGCAGTATTTT
D gene: NA; V gene: TRBV7-3; J gene: TRBJ2-1; clone size: NA; CDR3 protein: CASSPTGLSYNEQFF; CDR3 DNA: TGTGCCAGCAGCCCAACGGGACTGAGCTACAATGAGCAGTTCTTC
D gene: TRBD1; V gene: TRBV4-1; J gene: TRBJ2-2; clone size: NA; CDR3 protein: CASSRGQGVTGELFF; CDR3 DNA: TGCGCCAGCAGCCGAGGACAGGGAGTCACCGGGGAGCTGTTTTTT
D gene: NA; V gene: TRBV7-6; J gene: TRBJ2-7; clone size: NA; CDR3 protein: CASRSDSLSYEQYF; CDR3 DNA: TGTGCCAGCAGGTCGGACAGTCTCTCCTACGAGCAGTACTTC
D gene: NA; V gene: TRBV7-8; J gene: TRBJ1-1; clone size: NA; CDR3 protein: CASSLAIRGGTEAFF; CDR3 DNA: TGTGCCAGCAGCTTAGCAATAAGGGGAGGGACTGAAGCTTTCTTT
D gene: TRBD2; V gene: TRBV27; J gene: TRBJ2-7; clone size: NA; CDR3 protein: CASTPAGGSYEQYF; CDR3 DNA: TGTGCCAGCACCCCAGCGGGAGGATCCTACGAGCAGTACTTC
D gene: TRBD2; V gene: TRBV7-9; J gene: TRBJ2-4; clone size: NA; CDR3 protein: CASSPGGGDKNIQYF; CDR3 DNA: TGTGCCAGCAGCCCGGGGGGTGGGGACAAAAACATTCAGTACTTC
D gene: NA; V gene: TRBV5-1; J gene: TRBJ2-5; clone size: NA; CDR3 protein: CASSLPSVGTQYF; CDR3 DNA: TGCGCCAGCAGCTTGCCCTCTGTCGGGACCCAGTACTTC
D gene: TRBD1; V gene: TRBV10-1; J gene: TRBJ1-6; clone size: NA; CDR3 protein: CASSDRGSSPLHF; CDR3 DNA: TGCGCCAGCTCGGACAGGGGGAGTTCACCCCTCCACTTT
D gene: TRBD2; V gene: TRBV18; J gene: TRBJ2-3; clone size: NA; CDR3 protein: CASSPNIAGGSTDTQYF; CDR3 DNA: TGTGCCAGCTCGCCGAACATAGCGGGAGGGAGCACAGATACGCAGTATTTT
D gene: NA; V gene: TRBV11-3; J gene: TRBJ2-5; clone size: NA; CDR3 protein: CASSLQGRTKETQYF; CDR3 DNA: TGTGCCAGCAGCTTGCAGGGACGGACTAAAGAGACCCAGTACTTC
D gene: NA; V gene: TRBV13; J gene: TRBJ1-2; clone size: NA; CDR3 protein: CASSLSEGWYGYTF; CDR3 DNA: TGTGCCAGCAGCTTGTCGGAGGGATGGTATGGCTACACCTTC